The rows below give T cell receptor beta chains drawn from one sample of a study of blood T cell repertoires in COVID-19. TCRdb keeps only in-frame clones here, not all; method: immunoSEQ multiplex PCR. The sample has roughly 110,000 clones; around 90% are singletons. The specimen was peripheral blood. These receptors originate from a man between 35 and 55 years old with active or convalescent COVID-19. The CDR3 runs from the conserved cysteine through the conserved F or W. The order of the fields is J gene, clone size, D gene, V gene, CDR3 DNA, CDR3 protein. The D gene is left open where the match is weak. Clone size is given for some rows only: seen once, a few or many times, or a class if the clone is expanded.

TRBJ1-4,.,.,TRBV6-6,TGTGCCAGCCGAATAGGGGGAACTAATGAAAAACTGTTTTTT,CASRIGGTNEKLFF
TRBJ1-2,.,.,TRBV5-1,TGCGCCAGCAGCTTGGGACAGGTCAATGGCTACACCTTC,CASSLGQVNGYTF
TRBJ1-1,.,.,TRBV7-9,TGTGCCAGCAGCGACACTAGCGGCCGGAACACTGAAGCTTTCTTT,CASSDTSGRNTEAFF
TRBJ2-1,few,TRBD1,TRBV19,TGTGCCAGTAGTATACCCCGGCCAGGGGGCGCGGGGAGGCAGTTCTTC,CASSIPRPGGAGRQFF
TRBJ2-3,.,.,TRBV19,TGTGCCAGTAGTATTGGACAGTTCACAGATACGCAGTATTTT,CASSIGQFTDTQYF
TRBJ2-1,.,TRBD2,TRBV2,TGTGCCAGCATTAGCGGGTCTAGCTCCTACAATGAGCAGTTCTTC,CASISGSSSYNEQFF
TRBJ1-2,.,.,TRBV5-6,TGTGCCAGCAGCCGCCCCATTGCAGGGGACGGCGGCTACACCTTC,CASSRPIAGDGGYTF
TRBJ2-1,.,TRBD2,TRBV2,TGTGCCAGCAGTACCGGGACTAGCGGGAGGGGCTTGTTCTTC,CASSTGTSGRGLFF
TRBJ2-1,once,.,TRBV6-5,TGTGCCAGCAGTATGCTAGCCGACAATGAGCAGTTCTTC,CASSMLADNEQFF
TRBJ1-4,.,.,TRBV28,TGTGCCTCAGTGGTAGGAGGGACTAATGAAAAACTGTTTTTT,CASVVGGTNEKLFF
TRBJ1-2,.,.,TRBV6-1,TGTGCCAGCAGTGAAAGGCAGGGGCCTGGCTACACCTTC,CASSERQGPGYTF
TRBJ2-5,.,TRBD2,TRBV6-5,TGTGCCAGCAGCCCATCCCCTACTAGCGTGGCCCAGTACTTC,CASSPSPTSVAQYF
TRBJ1-6,.,.,TRBV25-1,TGTGCCAGCAGCCAACAGAGATATAATTCACCCCTCCACTTT,CASSQQRYNSPLHF
TRBJ2-7,.,.,TRBV4-1,TGCGCCAGCAGCCAAGGTGGGACCGGGAGCCCCTACGAGCAGTACTTC,CASSQGGTGSPYEQYF
TRBJ2-7,.,.,TRBV19,TGTGCCAGTAGTATCTCCAGATCGAGGCTCGAGCAGTACTTC,CASSISRSRLEQYF
TRBJ2-7,once,.,TRBV4-1,TGCGCCAGCAGCCAAGAAGATACAGCCGTAAAAAGGGAGCAGTACTTC,CASSQEDTAVKREQYF
TRBJ2-7,.,.,TRBV6-2/TRBV6-3,TGTGCCAGCAGTTATGAAGTCGGCAGGAACACCTACGAGCAGTACTTC,CASSYEVGRNTYEQYF
TRBJ2-5,.,TRBD2,TRBV9,TGTGCCAGCAGCGCGCTGGGGACTAGCGAGGAGACCCAGTACTTC,CASSALGTSEETQYF
TRBJ1-5,.,TRBD1,TRBV18,TGTGCCAGCTCACCAAAGAGGACAGGGGGGAATCAGCCCCAGCATTTT,CASSPKRTGGNQPQHF
TRBJ2-3,.,.,TRBV7-2,TGTGCCAGCACCGAACTAGAGGCAACAGATACGCAGTATTTT,CASTELEATDTQYF
TRBJ2-2,.,.,TRBV10-3,TGTGCCATCAGTGACTCCGGGACACTGAACACCGGGGAGCTGTTTTTT,CAISDSGTLNTGELFF
TRBJ2-7,.,.,TRBV21-1,TGTGCCAGCAGCGGTCGAAGAAGAGGGTTCAGGTACGAGCAGTACTTC,CASSGRRRGFRYEQYF
TRBJ1-1,.,TRBD1,TRBV28,TGTGCCAGCAGTCCTGGGACAGGTGGGGGGAACACTGAAGCTTTCTTT,CASSPGTGGGNTEAFF
TRBJ1-1,.,TRBD1,TRBV6-5,TGTGCCACAGGGACAGGGGCCACCACTGAAGCTTTCTTT,CATGTGATTEAFF
TRBJ2-7,.,TRBD1,TRBV6-6,TGTGCCAGCAGTTACTTACAGGGGCCCTCCTACGAGCAGTACTTC,CASSYLQGPSYEQYF
TRBJ2-7,.,.,TRBV6-2/TRBV6-3,TGTGCCAGCAGCCCACAGGGTACCTACGAGCAGTACTTC,CASSPQGTYEQYF
TRBJ2-1,.,.,TRBV18,TGTGCCAGCTCACCGGCTAGCGCCTACCACAATGAGCAGTTCTTC,CASSPASAYHNEQFF